The present T cell receptor (beta chain) was sequenced within a study of blood T cell repertoires in COVID-19. Sequenced by immunoSEQ multiplex PCR; TCRdb stores in-frame clones only, minus some. This table holds some 700,000 clones, 75% to 90% found once. The germline gives CDR1 SGHDT, CDR2 YYEEEE. This CDR3 has 12 amino acids. The ends were cut back, 0 bases at V and 2 bases at J, with 3 bases in the middle. The clonotype was recovered from a woman in her late teens or twenties with acute or convalescent COVID-19. The chain carries TRBV5-6 and TRBJ2-7; D unresolved. The material sequenced was peripheral blood. CDR3 protein: CASSLAAYEQYF. CDR3 DNA sequence: TGTGCCAGCAGCTTGGCCGCCTACGAGCAGTACTTC.